These 31 T cell receptor beta chains were sequenced from one sample in a study of regulatory T cells in long-lasting Graves disease. Investigators prepared the TCR beta libraries by applying iRepertoire HTBI primers and Arm-PCR of CDR3 regions. MiXCR was run by TCRdb on the multiplex PCR reads, yielding one entry per CDR3 protein. The sample includes approximately 310,000 distinct CDR3 sequences, 15% to 20% of them seen just once. Regarding time point: newly diagnosed GD, antithyroid drugs for less than 3 months. The TCR library was prepared using RNA isolated from PBMCs. The sequenced sample was peripheral blood mononuclear cells (PBMCs), obtained at new diagnosis, from a patient treated with antithyroid drugs. The receptors stem from a female donor with Graves disease.

This clonotype was recorded many times. The J gene is TRBJ2-7, the V gene TRBV7-2; 7 bases are shared with TRBD1. Germline CDR1 reads SGHTA; CDR2 reads FQGNSA. CDR3 length: 15 residues. V shed 5 bases, J shed 7 bases, and the junction held 14 bases outside the gene matches. CDR3 nucleotides: TGTGCCAGCAGCCCAGACAGGGACAAAGTCGGGGAGCAGTACTTC. Amino acid sequence: CASSPDRDKVGEQYF.

This clonotype appeared many times. The rearrangement joins TRBV28 to TRBJ1-2; D is unresolved. V lost 7 bases and J 0 bases, leaving 27 bases between the germline ends. CDR3 length equals 19 residues. Germline CDR1 and CDR2: MDHEN and SYDVKM. CDR3 bases: TGTGCCAGCATCTTACCCTACCCTCGTTTTACGGCAACTAACTATGGCTACACCTTC. Translation: CASILPYPRFTATNYGYTF.

This clonotype was picked up many times. This rearrangement joins TRBV5-1 to TRBJ1-5, with 10 nucleotides matching TRBD1. Germline V gene lookup returns CDR1 SGHRS and CDR2 YFSETQ. With V trimmed by 4 bases and J by 2 bases, 6 bases remained unmatched. The CDR3 runs 16 residues. The CDR3 sequence: CASSPTGTGGNQPQHF. The CDR3, as DNA: TGCGCCAGCAGCCCGACCGGGACAGGGGGCAATCAGCCCCAGCATTTT.

This clonotype was seen many times. The chain joins TRBV3-1 to TRBJ2-1; 7 positions match TRBD2. The CDR3 extends over 15 amino acids. Germline CDR1 LGHDT, CDR2 YNNKEL (reference sequence). The V segment lost 2 bases and the J segment 0 bases; nucleotides outside the gene matches: 1. The chain's CDR3 is CASSQTSDSYNEQFF. CDR3 nucleotide sequence: TGTGCCAGCAGCCAAACTAGCGACTCCTACAATGAGCAGTTCTTC.

V gene TRBV12-3 or TRBV12-4 combines with J gene TRBJ2-1; D perhaps matches TRBD2 (5 bases). V shed 4 bases and J shed 0 bases, with 13 bases lying between them. This CDR3 contains 16 residues. In DNA, the CDR3 is TGTGCCAGCAGTTATGTTCCGGGATCCTCCTACAATGAGCAGTTCTTC. It specifies CASSYVPGSSYNEQFF.

Many counts were recorded for this clonotype. The chain is built from TRBV18 and TRBJ2-3; TRBD1 is a possible D gene (6 bases). The CDR3 runs to 15 residues. Trimming left V 3 bases short and J 6 bases short, with 16 bases between. Germline CDR1 reads KGHSH; CDR2 reads LQKENI. The CDR3 DNA reads TGTGCCAGCTCACCCGACAGGATCTTTTTGGATACGCAGTATTTT. Protein product: CASSPDRIFLDTQYF.

This clonotype showed up many times. The genes are TRBV27 and TRBJ2-7, with D perhaps TRBD2 (5 bases). The germline V gene encodes CDR1 MNHEY and CDR2 SMNVEV (reference sequence). CDR3 length equals 13 residues. The V and J ends lost 5 bases and 3 bases respectively, with 11 bases between them. The DNA of the CDR3 is TGTGCCAGCAGTCTCGGACTGAACTACGAGCAGTACTTC. Its translation is CASSLGLNYEQYF.

The chain is built from TRBV19 and TRBJ2-1; D gene unclear. The CDR3 is made up of 11 amino acids. V was shortened by 3 bases and J by 12 bases, with 9 bases between the two germline ends. The germline CDR1 and CDR2 sequences are LNHDA and SQIVND (reference sequence). CDR3 DNA sequence: TGTGCCAGTAGTATTGGTTCAGCGCAGTTCTTC. Encoded protein: CASSIGSAQFF.

This chain links TRBV7-9 with TRBJ2-2, with D perhaps given as TRBD1 or TRBD2 (5 bases each). Germline V gives CDR1 SEHNR, CDR2 FQNEAQ (reference sequence). This CDR3 is 14 amino acids long. Trimming removed 2 bases from V and 4 bases from J, with 8 bases in between. In DNA form, the CDR3 reads TGTGCCAGCAGCTTATCGGGGCCCACCGGGGAGCTGTTTTTT. This sequence encodes CASSLSGPTGELFF.

The chain combines TRBV14 with TRBJ2-1; D remains ambiguous. Trimming removed 0 bases from V and 2 bases from J, with 11 bases in between. CDR1 and CDR2 from the germline V gene are SGHDN and FVKESK. The CDR3 totals 16 residues. The CDR3 sequence: CASSQDPRKAYNEQFF. The CDR3 region has the DNA TGTGCCAGCAGCCAAGATCCGCGCAAGGCCTACAATGAGCAGTTCTTC. Looking up the rest from reference TRBV14 and TRBJ2-1 gives the full variable domain: EAGVTQFPSHSVIEKGQTVTLRCDPISGHDNLYWYRRVMGKEIKFLLHFVKESKQDESGMPNNRFLAERTGGTYSTLKVQPAELEDSGVYFCASSQDPRKAYNEQFFGPGTRLTVL.

This clonotype was counted between two and nine times. The chain uses TRBV13 and TRBJ2-7; D is unclear. The germline V and J ends were trimmed by 4 bases and 9 bases, with 10 bases remaining between them. This CDR3 has 11 amino acids. CDR1 PRHDT and CDR2 FYEKMQ come from the germline V gene (reference sequence). For the CDR3, the DNA is TGTGCCAGCAGCTCCGGGTCCAGGCAGTACTTC. It specifies CASSSGSRQYF.

There are many counts of this clonotype. The J gene is TRBJ2-3, the V gene TRBV28; 7 bases fit TRBD2. Germline lookup yields CDR1 MDHEN and CDR2 SYDVKM. The V gene end was trimmed by 5 bases and the J gene end by 2 bases; junction bases not matched to a gene: 10. This CDR3 region has 16 residues. CDR3 in amino acids: CASSPTPLAVTDTQYF. Here the CDR3 DNA reads TGTGCCAGCAGTCCCACCCCTCTAGCGGTCACAGATACGCAGTATTTT.

This clonotype appeared many times. The junction does not match germline at one end; this may be a read error. The genes are TRBV29-1 and TRBJ2-3; TRBD2 agrees at 13 bases. This CDR3 region has 12 residues. In germline, CDR1 is SQVTM, CDR2 ANQGSEA. The CDR3 loop reads CSVVLGLAGIHF. DNA of the CDR3: TGCAGCGTTGTTTTGGGACTAGCGGGAATTCATTTT.

This clonotype was counted many times. The chain carries TRBV18 and TRBJ2-1, with 8 positions matching TRBD2. The V segment lost 2 bases and the J segment 10 bases; nucleotides outside the gene matches: 10. The CDR3 contains 15 residues. CDR1 is KGHSH, CDR2 LQKENI, per germline. The DNA of the CDR3 is TGTGCCAGCTCACCAACTAGCGGCCCCCCGGCGGAGCAGTTCTTC. It yields the protein CASSPTSGPPAEQFF.

The gene calls are TRBV30 and TRBJ2-1; D may be TRBD2 (6 bases). The CDR3 is 14 residues long. The germline V gene has CDR1 GTSNPN and CDR2 SVGIG (reference sequence). V lost 3 bases and J lost 7, with 16 bases in between. In nucleotides, the CDR3 is TGTGCCTGGAGCGGCGGAGGGAATGGGAATGAGCAGTTCTTC. It yields the protein CAWSGGGNGNEQFF.

This clonotype has ten or more counts. The chain links TRBV12-3 or TRBV12-4 to TRBJ2-7; maybe TRBD2 (5 bases). Trimming left V 5 bases short and J 3 bases short, with 14 bases between. The CDR3 has 14 amino acids. Written as DNA, the CDR3 is TGTGCCAGCAGTAACTTGTCGGGGAGCTACGAGCAGTACTTC. Translated: CASSNLSGSYEQYF.

This clonotype was recorded at least ten times. V usage is TRBV28 and J usage is TRBJ2-5; 7 bases fit TRBD1. From germline, CDR1 is MDHEN and CDR2 SYDVKM. The CDR3 has 15 amino acids. With V trimmed by 6 bases and J by 1 base, 8 bases remained unmatched. This CDR3 reads CASRRMDRTQETQYF. CDR3 sequence (DNA): TGTGCCAGCAGGAGAATGGACAGGACCCAAGAGACCCAGTACTTC.

A remark on this clonotype: This clone may be a read error of a much larger clone one base away. This chain links TRBV6-9 with TRBJ2-7; TRBD2 aligns across 12 bases. The CDR3 has 20 residues. Trimming at V came to 3 bases and at J to 3 bases, leaving 18 bases not matched to a gene. Germline V gene sequence: CDR1 MNHGY, CDR2 SVAAGI. CDR3 residues: CASSYSDIGASGRGGYEQYF. CDR3 DNA sequence: TGTGCCAGCAGTTACTCAGACATAGGGGCTAGCGGGAGGGGGGGCTACGAGCAGTACTTC.

There are many counts of this clonotype. The V gene is TRBV15, the J gene TRBJ2-1; the match to TRBD2 covers 10 bases. V gave up 5 bases and J gave up 4 bases; unmatched junction bases: 5. This CDR3 comprises 15 residues. The germline CDR1 and CDR2 sequences are LNHNV and YYDKDF (reference sequence). CDR3 in amino acids: CATSSSGRGYNEQFF. CDR3 nucleotide sequence: TGTGCCACCAGCTCAAGCGGGAGGGGTTACAATGAGCAGTTCTTC. Full variable domain (outside the CDR3, taken from reference TRBV15 and TRBJ2-1): DAMVIQNPRYQVTQFGKPVTLSCSQTLNHNVMYWYQQKSSQAPKLLFHYYDKDFNNEADTPDNFQSRRPNTSFCFLDIRSPGLGDTAMYLCATSSSGRGYNEQFFGPGTRLTVL.

About this clonotype: A junction end diverges from the germline sequence, so it may reflect a read error. The V call is TRBV30, the J call TRBJ2-7; the D gene is possibly TRBD2 (5 bases). The CDR3 spans 14 residues. Germline V gene lookup returns CDR1 GTSNPN and CDR2 SVGIG (reference sequence). Written as DNA, the CDR3 is TGTGCCTGGAGTCCCGCTAGAGGGTCCTACGAGCAGTTCTTT. Its translation: CAWSPARGSYEQFF.

This clonotype has ten or more counts. The chain combines TRBV12-3 or TRBV12-4 with TRBJ1-2; no definite D call. This CDR3 region has 12 residues. The V end lost 5 bases, the J end lost 1 base, and 5 bases lay between the germline ends. The CDR3 DNA is TGTGCCAGCAGTCCAGTTAACTATGGCTACACCTTC. It is translated as CASSPVNYGYTF.

This clonotype was recorded many times. The chain links TRBV27 to TRBJ2-7; D is uncertain. Germline CDR1 reads MNHEY; CDR2 reads SMNVEV (reference sequence). Deletions cut 8 bases from V and 6 bases from J, with 23 bases between. This CDR3 region has 15 residues. The DNA of the CDR3 is TGTGCCAGCCATCCTACAACCGTATTCATGAGCGAGCAGTACTTC. Translated, it gives CASHPTTVFMSEQYF.

This clonotype was counted ten times or more. The V and J genes are TRBV11-2 and TRBJ2-3, with D perhaps matching TRBD1 or TRBD2 (6 bases each). Germline V gene lookup returns CDR1 SGHAT and CDR2 FQNNGV. The ends were cut back, 1 base at V and 6 bases at J, with 14 bases in the middle. The CDR3 loop spans 15 amino acids. The CDR3 DNA reads TGTGCCAGCAGCTTAGGTAGCAGGGGAGGTGATACGCAGTATTTT. It translates to CASSLGSRGGDTQYF.

The sample holds many counts of this clonotype. V and J are TRBV5-1 and TRBJ1-1; perhaps TRBD1 as D (6 bases). Germline-derived CDR1 and CDR2 are SGHRS and YFSETQ. V lost 7 bases, J lost 3 bases, and 25 bases lay in between. The CDR3 is made up of 17 amino acids. The CDR3 loop reads CASQRAALQGGYTEAFF. The CDR3 DNA follows: TGCGCCAGCCAAAGGGCCGCCTTACAGGGAGGGTACACTGAAGCTTTCTTT.

In regard to this clonotype: The junction does not match germline at one end; this may be a read error. The chain joins TRBV11-2 to TRBJ2-2; TRBD1 is a possible D gene (10 bases). Germline CDR1 SGHAT, CDR2 FQNNGV. CDR3 length equals 14 residues. The CDR3 DNA follows: TGCGCCAGCAGGCGACAGGGGGCTAGCGGGGAGCTGGTTTTT. The encoded protein is CASRRQGASGELVF.

The table lists this clonotype with a few counts. This sequence joins TRBV28 and TRBJ1-2; D is unresolved. V dropped 3 bases and J dropped 2 bases, with 13 bases sitting between them. CDR3 length equals 15 residues. Germline V gives CDR1 MDHEN, CDR2 SYDVKM. The CDR3: CASSFPLEENYGYTF. CDR3 DNA sequence: TGTGCCAGCAGTTTTCCCCTAGAAGAGAACTATGGCTACACCTTC.

V gene TRBV3-1 combines with J gene TRBJ2-4; perhaps TRBD2 as D (5 bases). The ends were cut back, 4 bases at V and 4 bases at J, with 8 bases in the middle. The CDR3 covers 13 residues. Germline-derived CDR1 and CDR2 are LGHDT and YNNKEL (reference sequence). CDR3 DNA sequence: TGTGCCAGCAGCCCCCGGGATAAAAACATTCAGTACTTC. Translating it yields CASSPRDKNIQYF.

This clonotype was recorded many times. This chain joins TRBV19 and TRBJ2-1, with 9 bases matching TRBD1. The CDR3 is made up of 15 amino acids. Germline CDR1 and CDR2: LNHDA and SQIVND (reference sequence). Losses at the gene ends were 10 bases for V and 8 bases for J; bases not matched to a gene: 15. DNA for the CDR3: TGTGCCACCCAAGGCGGGACAGGGTTCATCGATGAGCAGTTCTTC. Protein sequence: CATQGGTGFIDEQFF.

This clonotype showed up many times. The chain joins TRBV2 to TRBJ1-1; 7 bases fit TRBD1. The CDR3 is 14 residues long. Germline values: CDR1 SNHLY, CDR2 FYNNEI. The V gene end was trimmed by 9 bases and the J gene end by 7 bases; junction bases not matched to a gene: 14. The CDR3 DNA reads as TGTGCCAGATCGCTAGGGGGCAGCAGGGGTGAAGCTTTCTTT. Translation gives CARSLGGSRGEAFF.

This clonotype was counted many times. The chain couples TRBV10-3 to TRBJ2-1, with 10 bases matching TRBD2. Trimming at V came to 3 bases and at J to 4 bases, leaving 3 bases not matched to a gene. Germline V gene data show CDR1 as ENHRY and CDR2 as SYGVKD. The CDR3 sequence is 15 residues long. Here the CDR3 DNA reads TGTGCCATCAGTGAAGGTAGCGGGAGGTACAATGAGCAGTTCTTC. Translated: CAISEGSGRYNEQFF.

This clonotype was recorded many times. The V and J genes are TRBV27 and TRBJ2-7, with D possibly being TRBD2 (6 bases). CDR1 and CDR2 (germline): MNHEY, SMNVEV (reference sequence). V shed 1 base and J shed 3 bases, with 7 bases lying between them. This CDR3 is built from 13 residues. The CDR3 protein is CASSLLADYEQYF. CDR3 sequence (DNA): TGTGCCAGCAGTTTATTAGCGGACTACGAGCAGTACTTC.